The TCR beta chain described here comes from a study of spatial heterogeneity in lung cancer. Across the study: A unique TCR and UMI combination showed up more than ten times in raw reads, on average.

Time point meaning: sample taken at primary tumor resection. Whole RNA, which was extracted from tumor, nontumor lung tissue or frozen PBMC, was sequenced without any cell sorting. The library protocol tagged each TCR cDNA with a unique molecular identifier. TCRdb reprocessed the 5' RACE reads with MiXCR, giving one entry per CDR3 protein. The top ten clones hold less than 7.5% of a sample with tens of thousands of distinct CDR3 sequences, roughly a fifth of them seen once. This CDR3 region has 13 residues. Looked up from germline, CDR1 is KGHSH and CDR2 is LQKENI. Deletions cut 2 bases from V and 11 bases from J, with 15 bases between. This clonotype has just a few counts.

The origin of this receptor is a male donor with early-stage non-small cell lung cancer. The chain joins TRBV18 to TRBJ1-1; D unclear. The starting material was PBMCs, obtained at surgery. CDR3 sequence: CASSPERWGWAFF. The CDR3 DNA sequence: TGTGCCAGCTCACCAGAGAGGTGGGGATGGGCTTTCTTT.